Below are 32 T cell receptor beta chains sequenced from a single sample in a study of T cells in localized non-small cell lung cancer. Repertoires were generated with immunoSEQ multiplex PCR, while TCRdb's copy carries only in-frame clones and drops some. Here the sample spans about 26,000 clones, approximately 90% being singletons. The input for sequencing was peripheral blood, taken before any cancer treatment. These receptors came from a female donor older than 55 with stage II squamous cell lung carcinoma.

This chain connects TRBV6-6 to TRBJ1-2; D unclear. Trimming stripped 0 bases from V and 8 bases from J, with 16 bases between. Germline lookup yields CDR1 MNHNY and CDR2 SVGAGI (reference sequence). This CDR3 contains 15 residues. CDR3 region: CASSYSMAGRWGYTF. The CDR3 nucleotides read TGTGCCAGCAGTTACTCGATGGCAGGCCGCTGGGGCTACACCTTC.

The J gene is TRBJ2-7, the V gene TRBV29-1, with TRBD1 matching over 9 bases. CDR3 size: 14 residues. Germline lookup yields CDR1 SQVTM and CDR2 ANQGSEA. V dropped 7 bases and J dropped 2; count of bases not matched to a gene: 9. Written as DNA, the CDR3 is TGCAGCGCCAAAGGGGGGACAGGGCCCTACGAGCAGTACTTC. It codes for CSAKGGTGPYEQYF.

Only a few counts were recorded for this clone. The rearrangement links TRBV5-5 to TRBJ1-1, with 10 bases identical to TRBD1. Germline V gives CDR1 SGHKS, CDR2 YYEKEE (reference sequence). V shed 2 bases, J shed 5 bases, and the junction held 6 bases outside the gene matches. This CDR3 contains 15 residues. DNA for the CDR3: TGTGCCAGCAGCTTCTTCCCGGGACAGGGGACTGAAGCTTTCTTT. This codes for CASSFFPGQGTEAFF.

The chain recombines TRBV9 with TRBJ2-7, with unresolved D. The ends were cut back, 0 bases at V and 0 bases at J, with 7 bases in the middle. Germline V CDR1 and CDR2: SGDLS, YYNGEE. The CDR3 sequence is 14 residues long. As DNA, the CDR3 is TGTGCCAGCAGCGTAGGGCAGAGCTCCTACGAGCAGTACTTC. Protein: CASSVGQSSYEQYF.

The V call is TRBV7-6, the J call TRBJ1-2; D is possibly TRBD1 (6 bases). V lost 4 bases and J lost 1, with 16 bases in between. The CDR3 loop spans 16 amino acids. Germline V gene sequence: CDR1 SGHVS, CDR2 FNYEAQ. Here the CDR3 reads CASSSGRTVLNYGYTF. CDR3 DNA: TGTGCCAGCAGCTCAGGCCGGACAGTCCTTAACTATGGCTACACCTTC.

V gene TRBV5-4 combines with J gene TRBJ2-5; TRBD2 matches 12 bases. Germline CDR1 and CDR2: SGHNT and YYREEE (reference sequence). The CDR3 sequence is 17 residues long. J lost 1 base, V lost 1 base, and 5 bases had no gene match. CDR3 protein: CASSLRLAGGGQETQYF. The CDR3 coding sequence is TGTGCCAGCAGCTTGCGGCTAGCGGGGGGGGGCCAAGAGACCCAGTACTTC.

The chain recombines TRBV7-2 with TRBJ1-2; D gene uncertain. Trimming stripped 4 bases from V and 5 bases from J, with 11 bases between. The CDR3 length is 13 residues. Per germline, CDR1 SGHTA and CDR2 FQGNSA. The CDR3 bases are TGTGCCAGCAGCTACCCCAGGTCTTATGGCTACACCTTC. This translates into CASSYPRSYGYTF. Full variable domain (rest looked up from reference TRBV7-2 and TRBJ1-2): GAGVSQSPSNKVTEKGKDVELRCDPISGHTALYWYRQSLGQGLEFLIYFQGNSAPDKSGLPSDRFSAERTGGSVSTLTIQRTQQEDSAVYLCASSYPRSYGYTFGSGTRLTVV.

The V call is TRBV11-2, the J call TRBJ2-5; D unresolved. Germline-derived CDR1 and CDR2 are SGHAT and FQNNGV. The CDR3 has 12 residues. Trimming stripped 6 bases from V and 5 bases from J, with 10 bases between. The CDR3 region has the DNA TGTGCCAGCAGTGTCCAAGGGGAGACCCAGTACTTC. Translated, it gives CASSVQGETQYF.

As to this clone: This could be a read error, since a much larger clone is one nucleotide away. Other DNA sequences of this sample code for an identical CDR3. The chain couples TRBV11-2 to TRBJ1-4, with D unclear. Germline assignment: CDR1 SGHAT and CDR2 FQNNGV. The CDR3 runs 14 residues. DNA of the CDR3: TGTGCCAGCCGTCCCGCGTCTACTAACGAAAAACTGTTTTTT. Amino acid sequence: CASRPASTNEKLFF.

The chain employs TRBV10-3 and TRBJ2-2; TRBD1 aligns across 9 bases. Germline-derived CDR1 and CDR2 are ENHRY and SYGVKD. The CDR3 length is 13 residues. With 11 bases clipped from V and 6 bases from J, the junction kept 7 bases outside the gene matches. CDR3 in DNA: TGTGCCTCCGGGACAGGGAAGGCCGGGGAGCTGTTTTTT. Residues: CASGTGKAGELFF.

The chain recombines TRBV23-1 with TRBJ2-3; 11 bases agree with TRBD2. TRBV23-1 has ORF status, its function being uncertain. After removal of 7 bases from V and 6 bases from J, the junction contained 12 bases not matched to a gene. This CDR3 is built from 16 residues. Written as DNA, the CDR3 is TGCGCCAGCACTGAAGGGGGAATAGCGGGAGGGGATACGCAGTATTTT. Amino acid sequence: CASTEGGIAGGDTQYF.

V usage is TRBV10-2 and J usage is TRBJ2-7; 10 nucleotides match TRBD2. This CDR3 is 13 amino acids long. Trimming took 9 bases from V and 5 from J; bases not matched to a gene: 7. In germline, CDR1 is WSHSY, CDR2 SAAADI. CDR3 region: CASSSGRNHEQYF. CDR3 bases: TGCGCCAGTTCTAGCGGGAGAAACCACGAGCAGTACTTC.

This chain joins TRBV7-9 and TRBJ2-1, with 7 bases lining up with TRBD1. The CDR3 sequence is 15 residues long. V was pared by 5 bases and J by 1 base, with 5 bases of the junction left unmatched. CDR1 and CDR2 from the germline V gene are SEHNR and FQNEAQ (reference sequence). The CDR3 loop reads CASSPWTGSYNEQFF. DNA of the CDR3: TGTGCCAGCAGCCCATGGACAGGATCCTACAATGAGCAGTTCTTC. The whole variable domain, remainder taken from reference TRBV7-9 and TRBJ2-1, is DTGVSQNPRHKITKRGQNVTFRCDPISEHNRLYWYRQTLGQGPEFLTYFQNEAQLEKSRLLSDRFSAERPKGSFSTLEIQRTEQGDSAMYLCASSPWTGSYNEQFFGPGTRLTVL.

This chain connects TRBV19 to TRBJ2-2; possibly TRBD2 for D (6 bases). Germline CDR1 LNHDA, CDR2 SQIVND (reference sequence). Deletions cut 7 bases from V and 0 bases from J, with 15 bases between. The CDR3 runs 16 residues. CDR3 region: CASTRAEGPNTGELFF. The CDR3 nucleotides are TGTGCCAGTACCAGGGCGGAGGGGCCGAACACCGGGGAGCTGTTTTTT.

This clone has just one count. The rearrangement uses TRBV27 and TRBJ2-3, with D uncertain. With 4 bases removed from V and 2 bases from J, the gap between germline ends came to 10 bases. The CDR3 consists of 14 residues. Germline V gene lookup returns CDR1 MNHEY and CDR2 SMNVEV (reference sequence). CDR3 DNA: TGTGCCAGCAGTTACCGATTCCCCACAGATACGCAGTATTTT. Translated: CASSYRFPTDTQYF.

V gene TRBV6-1 combines with J gene TRBJ1-5, with D perhaps TRBD1 (6 bases). The germline V and J ends were trimmed by 6 bases and 11 bases, with 11 bases remaining between them. The CDR3 sequence is 11 residues long. The germline gives CDR1 MNHNS, CDR2 SASEGT. CDR3 residues: CASRRTEAQHF. The CDR3 DNA sequence: TGTGCCAGCAGGCGGACAGAGGCCCAGCATTTT.

The chain recombines TRBV7-2 with TRBJ2-5; unclear D gene. The closer fit of TRBJ2-7 to the DNA end suggests the J call may be wrong. CDR1 is SGHTA, CDR2 FQGNSA, per germline. This CDR3 has 14 residues. CDR3 nucleotide sequence: TGTGCCAGCAGCTTAGACTGGGCCTCCTACGAGCAGTACTTC. Amino acid sequence: CASSLDWASYEQYF.

V gene TRBV29-1 combines with J gene TRBJ2-7, with TRBD2 matching 8 bases. This CDR3 spans 15 amino acids. The trim removed 4 bases at V and 1 base at J, leaving 9 bases unmatched. Per germline, CDR1 SQVTM and CDR2 ANQGSEA. In DNA, the CDR3 is TGCAGCGTTGGCGGGGGGCAGGGGAGTTCCTACGAGCAGTACTTC. Residues: CSVGGGQGSSYEQYF.

The chain recombines TRBV30 with TRBJ2-1, with a tentative D call TRBD2 (7 bases). The CDR3 extends over 13 amino acids. Trimming pared 0 bases from V and 9 bases from J, leaving 12 bases between. Germline V gene sequence: CDR1 GTSNPN, CDR2 SVGIG (reference sequence). CDR3 loop: CAWSVTGGGEQFF. The CDR3 region has the DNA TGTGCCTGGAGTGTAACGGGGGGCGGTGAGCAGTTCTTC.

The CDR3 here is CASSLVSLKGGELFF. The CDR3, as DNA: TGTGCCAGCAGTTTAGTGAGTTTGAAGGGCGGGGAGCTGTTTTTT. The V gene is TRBV27, the J gene TRBJ2-2; no reliable D call. Germline values: CDR1 MNHEY, CDR2 SMNVEV (reference sequence). The CDR3 consists of 15 residues. V was trimmed by 2 bases and J by 7 bases, leaving 14 bases between them.

This chain links TRBV28 with TRBJ2-7, with no clear D. This CDR3 comprises 11 residues. V lost 3 bases, J lost 4 bases, and 4 bases lay in between. The germline CDR1 and CDR2 sequences are MDHEN and SYDVKM. The CDR3 bases are TGTGCCAGCAGTTTGGTATACGAGCAGTACTTC. Its translation: CASSLVYEQYF.

V gene TRBV2 combines with J gene TRBJ2-5; 10 nucleotides line up with TRBD1. The CDR3 length is 13 residues. CDR1 SNHLY and CDR2 FYNNEI come from the germline V gene. The J segment lost 4 bases and the V segment lost 8 bases, leaving 4 bases of the junction unmatched. The CDR3, as DNA: TGTGCCAGCTTCGGGACAGGGGTAGAGACCCAGTACTTC. Translated: CASFGTGVETQYF. Variable domain in full (rest from reference TRBV2 and TRBJ2-5): EPEVTQTPSHQVTQMGQEVILRCVPISNHLYFYWYRQILGQKVEFLVSFYNNEISEKSEIFDDQFSVERPDGSNFTLKIRSTKLEDSAMYFCASFGTGVETQYFGPGTRLLVL.

The V and J genes are TRBV18 and TRBJ1-2; D ambiguous. There are 14 residues in the CDR3. V was trimmed by 3 bases and J by 4 bases, leaving 12 bases between them. The germline V gene encodes CDR1 KGHSH and CDR2 LQKENI. CDR3 coding DNA: TGTGCCAGCTCACCCGCCAAAGGGAGCTATGGCTACACCTTC. It specifies CASSPAKGSYGYTF.

The chain uses TRBV19 and TRBJ1-5; no clear D. The CDR3 totals 18 residues. Germline V gene data show CDR1 as LNHDA and CDR2 as SQIVND (reference sequence). The V end was cut by 2 bases, the J end by 0 bases, with 17 bases between. The CDR3 DNA sequence: TGTGCCAGTAGTATAAAAGCGCCGACGACCGTTAGCAATCAGCCCCAGCATTTT. Its protein is CASSIKAPTTVSNQPQHF.

CDR3 sequence reads: CASSSQSVGGYTF. CDR3 nucleotides: TGTGCCAGCAGCTCTCAGTCGGTCGGTGGCTACACCTTC. The chain recombines TRBV7-2 with TRBJ1-2, with D unresolved. V was cut by 4 bases and J by 7 bases, with 13 bases left in between. Per the germline V gene, CDR1 is SGHTA and CDR2 is FQGNSA. The CDR3 consists of 13 residues.

The chain couples TRBV5-8 to TRBJ1-5; 7 nucleotides align to TRBD1. CDR3 length: 16 amino acids. V dropped 4 bases and J dropped 3; count of bases not matched to a gene: 10. Germline V gene sequence: CDR1 SGHTS, CDR2 YDEGEE. This CDR3 is CASSPDRVVVNQPQHF. The CDR3 DNA is TGTGCCAGCAGCCCCGACAGGGTGGTGGTCAATCAGCCCCAGCATTTT.

The chain uses TRBV4-3 and TRBJ1-4; unclear D gene. V lost 1 base and J 5 bases, leaving 8 bases between the germline ends. In germline, CDR1 is LGHNA, CDR2 YSLEER. CDR3 length equals 14 residues. CDR3 bases: TGCGCCAGCAGCCAAGCGGGCTTAAATGAAAAACTGTTTTTT. Its translation: CASSQAGLNEKLFF.

The chain recombines TRBV6-1 with TRBJ1-5; D is unclear. Deletions cut 6 bases from V and 4 bases from J, with 16 bases between. Germline V lookup: CDR1 MNHNS, CDR2 SASEGT. The CDR3 is 15 residues long. The CDR3 is CASSFEAEGNQPQHF. Written as DNA, the CDR3 is TGTGCCAGCAGCTTCGAGGCTGAAGGTAATCAGCCCCAGCATTTT.

The V and J genes are TRBV4-1 and TRBJ2-7, with unresolved D. This CDR3 contains 16 residues. V shed 1 base and J shed 1 base, with 14 bases lying between them. CDR1 is MGHRA and CDR2 is YSYEKL in the germline V gene. CDR3 coding DNA: TGCGCCAGCAGCCAAGCCCTCCAGGTAGGGTCCTACGAGCAGTACTTC. This gives the protein CASSQALQVGSYEQYF.

The genes are TRBV30 and TRBJ2-1; D uncertain. This CDR3 has 16 residues. Germline loops: CDR1 GTSNPN, CDR2 SVGIG (reference sequence). V shed 5 bases and J shed 0 bases, with 17 bases lying between them. The CDR3 protein is CAWHPGRSSSYNEQFF. The CDR3, as DNA: TGTGCCTGGCACCCGGGTAGGTCAAGCTCCTACAATGAGCAGTTCTTC.

Only a few counts were recorded for this clone. This chain joins TRBV2 and TRBJ2-2, with a possible D match to TRBD1 (5 bases). The CDR3 contains 15 residues. Trimming took off 7 bases at V and 0 bases at J, with 12 bases between the two ends. Per the germline V gene, CDR1 is SNHLY and CDR2 is FYNNEI. The CDR3 DNA reads as TGTGCCAGCAAGGACACATCAGCGAACACCGGGGAGCTGTTTTTT. Protein sequence: CASKDTSANTGELFF.

The chain uses TRBV7-2 and TRBJ1-1, with 10 bases that match TRBD1. Germline CDR1 SGHTA, CDR2 FQGNSA. The ends lost 2 bases at V and 1 base at J; junction bases unmatched: 7. This CDR3 has 17 amino acids. The CDR3 region has the DNA TGTGCCAGCAGCTTAACCGGGACAGGGGAGGGGAACACTGAAGCTTTCTTT. As protein: CASSLTGTGEGNTEAFF.